This T cell receptor beta chain comes out of a study of blood T cell repertoires in COVID-19. Germline assignment: CDR1 SQVTM and CDR2 ANQGSEA. Trimming at V came to 8 bases and at J to 4 bases, leaving 15 bases not matched to a gene. The CDR3 runs 16 residues. Sequencing used immunoSEQ multiplex PCR; TCRdb keeps in-frame clones, though not all of them. The sample yields roughly 100,000 clones, roughly nine tenths seen once. J is TRBJ2-3 and V is TRBV29-1; TRBD1 matches 10 bases. The receptor was isolated from a woman aged 80 or over in a cohort sampled during active COVID-19. Sequencing was done on a sample of peripheral blood. The CDR3 is CSITGTGAPGADTQYF. CDR3 coding DNA: TGCAGCATTACCGGGACAGGGGCCCCGGGGGCAGATACGCAGTATTTT.